A single sample is the source of the 8 T cell receptor beta chains below, sequenced in a study of cytomegalovirus exposure and HLA in healthy donors. Using immunoSEQ multiplex PCR, the repertoire was profiled, and TCRdb retains in-frame clones only, with some absent. The table includes under 250,000 clones, roughly 84% detected once. What was sequenced was PBMCs. These receptors were obtained from a woman between 18 and 30 years old in good health and CMV-seropositive.

The chain carries TRBV13 and TRBJ2-1; TRBD2 might be the D (5 bases). The germline V gene encodes CDR1 PRHDT and CDR2 FYEKMQ (reference sequence). Trimming took 5 bases from V and 10 from J, leaving 15 bases between them. The CDR3 loop spans 13 amino acids. CDR3 sequence: CASSPDGETEQFF. The DNA for the CDR3 is TGTGCCAGCAGCCCGGACGGGGAAACCGAGCAGTTCTTC.

The chain combines TRBV5-1 with TRBJ1-4, with TRBD1 as a possible D gene (5 bases). This CDR3 contains 15 residues. Germline CDR1 SGHRS, CDR2 YFSETQ. V was cut by 2 bases and J by 4 bases, with 12 bases left in between. CDR3 DNA: TGCGCCAGCAGCTTAGGACAAGTCGTTAATGAAAAACTGTTTTTT. Translating gives CASSLGQVVNEKLFF.

Turning to this clone: Other DNA sequences in this sample translate to the same CDR3. The J gene is TRBJ2-1, the V gene TRBV11-2, with TRBD2 matching 8 bases. This CDR3 contains 16 residues. With 1 base clipped from V and 7 bases from J, the junction kept 9 bases outside the gene matches. In germline, CDR1 is SGHAT, CDR2 FQNNGV. The CDR3 sequence is CASSLVGAGGGNEQFF. In DNA, the CDR3 is TGTGCCAGCAGCTTAGTCGGTGCGGGAGGAGGAAATGAGCAGTTCTTC. The variable domain in full, with the rest retrieved from reference TRBV11-2 and TRBJ2-1, is EAGVAQSPRYKIIEKRQSVAFWCNPISGHATLYWYQQILGQGPKLLIQFQNNGVVDDSQLPKDRFSAERLKGVDSTLKIQPAKLEDSAVYLCASSLVGAGGGNEQFFGPGTRLTVL.

J is TRBJ2-1 and V is TRBV7-2, with 7 nucleotides matching TRBD2. Germline CDR1 reads SGHTA; CDR2 reads FQGNSA. The CDR3 spans 11 residues. The junction had 6 bases not matched to a gene; V was cut back by 5 bases and J by 14 bases. As DNA, the CDR3 is TGTGCCAGCAGCACGGCCGGGAGGAAGTTCTTC. Its protein is CASSTAGRKFF.

This clone has more than one count but fewer than ten. Other DNA variants within this sample encode the same CDR3. V usage is TRBV7-9 and J usage is TRBJ1-2; 9 bases fit TRBD1. The V gene's germline CDR1 is SEHNR and CDR2 FQNEAQ (reference sequence). The CDR3 loop spans 14 amino acids. The V and J ends lost 1 base and 5 bases, in that order; junction bases with no gene match: 2. CDR3 bases: TGTGCCAGCAGCTTAGGGGACAGGGTTTATGGCTACACCTTC. Protein: CASSLGDRVYGYTF.

The chain is built from TRBV5-5 and TRBJ2-4, with unresolved D. The CDR3 contains 12 residues. CDR1 and CDR2 from the germline V gene are SGHKS and YYEKEE (reference sequence). The V and J ends lost 4 bases and 8 bases respectively, with 10 bases between them. DNA of the CDR3: TGTGCCAGCAGCCCGGATAGCTACATTCAGTACTTC. Its translation: CASSPDSYIQYF.

The rearrangement joins TRBV5-6 to TRBJ1-2, with 9 bases matching TRBD1. CDR3 length: 16 amino acids. Trimming took 4 bases from V and 0 from J; bases not matched to a gene: 7. The germline V gene has CDR1 SGHDT and CDR2 YYEEEE. This CDR3 reads CASSGDRGYTNYGYTF. CDR3 coding DNA: TGTGCCAGCAGCGGAGACAGGGGGTATACTAACTATGGCTACACCTTC.

V is TRBV15 and J is TRBJ2-4; D is possibly TRBD1 (6 bases). The CDR3 spans 18 residues. CDR1 is LNHNV and CDR2 is YYDKDF in the germline V gene (reference sequence). V was pared by 2 bases and J by 0 bases, with 17 bases between. CDR3 DNA sequence: TGTGCCACCAGCAGACCCTGGGACACAGCTTTAGCCAAAAACATTCAGTACTTC. Amino acids: CATSRPWDTALAKNIQYF.